The 10 T cell receptor beta chains given below trace back to one sample, sequenced in a study of T cell therapy after organ transplantation. These receptors have no identified antigens. The time point was: 4-8 weeks after completion of therapy. Generated by immunoSEQ multiplex PCR, the TCRdb table keeps only in-frame clones and is missing some. The data contain 20,000 or so clones, about 81% of them seen just once; the ten biggest clones take up just over 9%. The sample consisted of CD8+ T cells from blood, taken after autologous CMV-specific T cell therapy. The receptors derive from a human patient who had received a solid organ transplant and had CMV disease. Among the T cells, some may be from the graft donor.

The chain recombines TRBV11-2 with TRBJ2-1; D is unresolved. Trimming pared 6 bases from V and 7 bases from J, leaving 7 bases between. In germline, CDR1 is SGHAT, CDR2 FQNNGV. The CDR3 length is 11 residues. This chain's CDR3 is CASSSTNEQFF. CDR3 nucleotide sequence: TGTGCCAGCAGTTCCACAAATGAGCAGTTCTTC.

This clone has a handful of counts. V gene TRBV7-9 combines with J gene TRBJ2-2; a weak D match, TRBD2 (5 bases). The CDR3 runs 16 residues. CDR1 and CDR2 from the germline V gene are SEHNR and FQNEAQ (reference sequence). Trimming shortened V by 5 bases and J by 6 bases, and 19 bases separated the two germline ends. CDR3 nucleotides: TGTGCCAGCAGCCCCCCAGCGGCTACGGTTTCCGGGGAGCTGTTTTTT. Its protein product is CASSPPAATVSGELFF.

The chain links TRBV5-8 to TRBJ1-2; tentative D call: TRBD1 (6 bases). Germline V gene data show CDR1 as SGHTS and CDR2 as YDEGEE. The V gene lost 4 bases and the J gene lost 4 bases, with 11 bases spanning the gap. The CDR3 covers 13 residues. The CDR3, as DNA: TGTGCCAGCAGCGCGGACAGCCCCTATGGCTACACCTTC. This codes for CASSADSPYGYTF.

The rearrangement links TRBV6-4 to TRBJ1-5; D gene ambiguous. The germline V and J ends were trimmed by 0 bases and 4 bases, with 7 bases remaining between them. The CDR3 loop spans 14 amino acids. Germline V gives CDR1 MRHNA, CDR2 SNTAGT. The CDR3 DNA follows: TGTGCCAGCAGTGACTCCTCGGAAAATCAGCCCCAGCATTTT. Translation: CASSDSSENQPQHF.

Comments on this clone: The same CDR3 arises from other DNA sequences in this sample as well. V gene TRBV4-1 combines with J gene TRBJ2-7, with D hard to call. CDR3 length equals 13 residues. Trimming took off 3 bases at V and 6 bases at J, with 12 bases between the two ends. Germline CDR1 and CDR2: MGHRA and YSYEKL. The CDR3 sequence is CASSQDLDPEQYF. In DNA form, the CDR3 reads TGCGCCAGCAGCCAGGATTTGGACCCCGAGCAGTACTTC.

This clone was seen only once. CDR3 residues: CASSQEAQGEYEQYF. CDR3 sequence (DNA): TGTGCCAGCAGCCAAGAGGCGCAGGGGGAGTACGAGCAGTACTTC. The chain links TRBV7-2 to TRBJ2-7; 7 bases map to TRBD1. CDR3 length: 15 amino acids. The ends lost 5 bases at V and 4 bases at J; junction bases unmatched: 11. The V gene's germline CDR1 is SGHTA and CDR2 FQGNSA.

The chain couples TRBV2 to TRBJ2-5; D remains unclear. Germline CDR1 is SNHLY and CDR2 is FYNNEI. The CDR3 is 14 residues long. The V end was cut by 3 bases, the J end by 5 bases, with 13 bases between. The CDR3 sequence is CASSEVWKGETQYF. CDR3 coding DNA: TGTGCCAGCAGTGAGGTTTGGAAAGGGGAGACCCAGTACTTC.

Here the CDR3 DNA reads TGTGCCAGCAGCTTAGGTCAAGGGCTACCCGGGCGATTCTATGGCTACACCTTC. This translates into CASSLGQGLPGRFYGYTF. This rearrangement joins TRBV13 to TRBJ1-2; unclear D gene. Trimming left V 0 bases short and J 4 bases short, with 21 bases between. The CDR3 contains 18 residues. CDR1 and CDR2 from the germline V gene are PRHDT and FYEKMQ (reference sequence).

V is TRBV10-3 and J is TRBJ1-1; D gene ambiguous. In germline, CDR1 is ENHRY, CDR2 SYGVKD. Trimming removed 3 bases at V and 0 bases at J, with 11 bases between. The CDR3 runs 15 residues. The CDR3 nucleotides are TGTGCCATCAGTGAAGGTATAGAGTTGAACACTGAAGCTTTCTTT. Its protein product is CAISEGIELNTEAFF.

A few counts support this clone. The chain is built from TRBV5-6 and TRBJ2-6; no clear D gene. The V and J ends lost 1 base and 2 bases respectively, with 7 bases between them. The CDR3 loop spans 15 amino acids. The germline CDR1 and CDR2 sequences are SGHDT and YYEEEE. CDR3 region: CASSLWGAGANVLTF. The CDR3 DNA is TGTGCCAGCAGCTTGTGGGGTGCTGGGGCCAACGTCCTGACTTTC.